The 21 T cell receptor beta chains listed next were all sequenced from one sample in a study of cytomegalovirus exposure and HLA in healthy donors. 13 Jbeta primers and 60 Vbeta primers were used for the PCR. The table came from immunoSEQ multiplex PCR; TCRdb's copy has only in-frame clones and leaves some out. Of roughly 130,000 clones in the sample, 73% were seen once. The sequencing sample was made of PBMCs. The receptors here all came from a woman aged 40 to 50 in good health and CMV-seropositive.

DNA for the CDR3: TGTGCCAGCAGACAGACATTTACGAACACTGAAGCTTTCTTT. This gives the protein CASRQTFTNTEAFF. The rearrangement joins TRBV2 to TRBJ1-1; D is undetermined. Trimming pared 6 bases from V and 1 base from J, leaving 12 bases between. This CDR3 contains 14 residues. Looked up from germline, CDR1 is SNHLY and CDR2 is FYNNEI.

This rearrangement joins TRBV5-1 to TRBJ2-5; D might be TRBD2 (5 bases). The germline gives CDR1 SGHRS, CDR2 YFSETQ. CDR3 length equals 15 residues. Between the trimmed V and J ends, which lost 1 base and 2 bases, there was a span of 12 bases. In nucleotides, the CDR3 is TGCGCCAGCAGCTTGTGGCGAGCGGTACAAGAGACCCAGTACTTC. Protein: CASSLWRAVQETQYF.

Written as DNA, the CDR3 is TGTGCCAGCAGCACGGACAGCAACTATGGCTACACCTTC. Translating it yields CASSTDSNYGYTF. This sequence joins TRBV5-4 and TRBJ1-2; tentatively, D is TRBD1 (6 bases). CDR3 length: 13 amino acids. Trimming shortened V by 4 bases and J by 2 bases, and 9 bases separated the two germline ends. Germline-derived CDR1 and CDR2 are SGHNT and YYREEE (reference sequence).

V gene TRBV9 combines with J gene TRBJ1-1; D ambiguous. The CDR3 is made up of 13 amino acids. The ends were cut back, 3 bases at V and 0 bases at J, with 6 bases in the middle. Germline V gives CDR1 SGDLS, CDR2 YYNGEE. The CDR3, as DNA: TGTGCCAGCAGCGGCCTAATGAACACTGAAGCTTTCTTT. Its translation: CASSGLMNTEAFF.

This clone was seen only a few times. The V gene is TRBV5-1, the J gene TRBJ2-1; 10 bases match TRBD2. Germline CDR1 SGHRS, CDR2 YFSETQ. The CDR3 spans 16 residues. Trimming took 7 bases from V and 0 from J; bases not matched to a gene: 7. CDR3 in DNA: TGCGCCAGCGACTCGGCTAGCGGGGGCTCCTACAATGAGCAGTTCTTC. This encodes CASDSASGGSYNEQFF.

The chain recombines TRBV27 with TRBJ2-7; TRBD1 aligns across 7 bases. V lost 1 base, J lost 2 bases, and 8 bases stayed unmatched. Per germline, CDR1 MNHEY and CDR2 SMNVEV (reference sequence). This CDR3 is 16 amino acids long. The CDR3 coding sequence is TGTGCCAGCAGTTTATTTGCCGGTGACAGGGCCTACGAGCAGTACTTC. Its translation: CASSLFAGDRAYEQYF.

The chain links TRBV6-5 to TRBJ2-7, with 8 bases matching TRBD1. The length of the CDR3 is 13 residues. Germline CDR1 reads MNHEY; CDR2 reads SVGAGI. Germline trimming cut 5 bases from V and 6 bases from J; bases unmatched to any gene: 6. CDR3 sequence: CASSRTRGREQYF. CDR3 bases: TGTGCCAGCAGTAGAACCAGGGGGCGCGAGCAGTACTTC.

V and J are TRBV5-1 and TRBJ2-5; 8 bases map to TRBD2. With the DNA end fitting TRBJ2-7 better, the J assignment may be wrong. This CDR3 spans 19 amino acids. CDR1 SGHRS and CDR2 YFSETQ come from the germline V gene. DNA for the CDR3: TGCGCCAGCAGCTTGCGGGGGCCTCTACCGGGAGCGGGAGCGAACGAGCAGTACTTC. Protein sequence: CASSLRGPLPGAGANEQYF.

The chain couples TRBV2 to TRBJ1-1; tentatively, D is TRBD1 (5 bases). Trimming shortened V by 4 bases and J by 1 base, and 13 bases separated the two germline ends. Germline CDR1 SNHLY, CDR2 FYNNEI. The CDR3 contains 15 residues. The CDR3 DNA reads as TGTGCCAGCAGTGCCTGGAGGGGATCGAACACTGAAGCTTTCTTT. Protein: CASSAWRGSNTEAFF.

This chain joins TRBV28 and TRBJ2-5, with TRBD2 as a possible D gene (6 bases). The V end lost 7 bases, the J end lost 7 bases, and 19 bases lay between the germline ends. The CDR3 covers 14 residues. Germline V gives CDR1 MDHEN, CDR2 SYDVKM. The CDR3 nucleotides are TGTGCCAGCAACTCTCGGGACTTGGGCCGGACCCAGTACTTC. Its protein is CASNSRDLGRTQYF.

The chain carries TRBV28 and TRBJ1-2; D unclear. Germline CDR1 reads MDHEN; CDR2 reads SYDVKM. The CDR3 totals 15 residues. V was cut by 5 bases and J by 4 bases, with 17 bases left in between. CDR3 DNA sequence: TGTGCCAGCAGTCCTAGCCCCCGGCCCAGCTATGGCTACACCTTC. Translating gives CASSPSPRPSYGYTF.

A note on this clone: One end of the junction does not line up with germline, which may come from a read error. This chain connects TRBV27 to TRBJ2-1; TRBD2 aligns across 13 bases. Germline V lookup: CDR1 MNHEY, CDR2 SMNVEV (reference sequence). The CDR3 has 15 amino acids. In DNA, the CDR3 is TGTGCCAGCAGTCCAAGACTAGCGGGAGGCAATGAGCGGTTCTTC. It codes for CASSPRLAGGNERFF.

The chain has TRBV4-2 and TRBJ1-1; 8 positions match TRBD1. V was pared by 5 bases and J by 6 bases, with 5 bases of the junction left unmatched. The CDR3 consists of 13 residues. The germline V gene encodes CDR1 LGHNA and CDR2 YNFKEQ. The CDR3 nucleotides are TGTGCCAGCAGCTTACAGGGGGTCTCTGAAGCTTTCTTT. Translation: CASSLQGVSEAFF.

J is TRBJ2-5 and V is TRBV30; D unresolved. Per the germline V gene, CDR1 is GTSNPN and CDR2 is SVGIG (reference sequence). V was trimmed by 4 bases and J by 7 bases, leaving 19 bases between them. The CDR3 spans 14 residues. This chain's CDR3 is CAWTPRGSDGTQYF. As DNA, the CDR3 is TGTGCCTGGACCCCGCGAGGCTCTGATGGGACCCAGTACTTC.

This clone occurred a few times. CDR3 in amino acids: CASSPGTGGADTQYF. For the CDR3, the DNA is TGTGCCAGCTCACCCGGGACAGGGGGCGCAGATACGCAGTATTTT. The chain carries TRBV18 and TRBJ2-3; TRBD1 aligns across 12 bases. CDR3 size: 15 residues. The germline CDR1 and CDR2 sequences are KGHSH and LQKENI. After removal of 3 bases from V and 4 bases from J, the junction contained 2 bases not matched to a gene.

The chain has TRBV7-9 and TRBJ2-3, with 9 bases that match TRBD2. Germline V gene data show CDR1 as SEHNR and CDR2 as FQNEAQ (reference sequence). Trimming cost V 2 bases and J 2 bases; bases outside gene matches: 8. The CDR3 runs to 17 residues. This CDR3 reads CASSLRKIAGDTDTQYF. CDR3 DNA: TGTGCCAGCAGCTTAAGGAAAATAGCGGGAGACACAGATACGCAGTATTTT.

V gene TRBV6-4 combines with J gene TRBJ2-3; tentatively, D is TRBD2 (6 bases). V was trimmed by 0 bases and J by 0 bases, leaving 7 bases between them. Germline V gene data show CDR1 as MRHNA and CDR2 as SNTAGT. The CDR3 spans 15 residues. The chain's CDR3 is CASSDSGLSTDTQYF. CDR3 in DNA: TGTGCCAGCAGTGACTCAGGACTAAGCACAGATACGCAGTATTTT.

This clone was picked up one time. The chain joins TRBV28 to TRBJ2-3; 11 bases map to TRBD1. CDR3 length equals 15 residues. Germline V gene sequence: CDR1 MDHEN, CDR2 SYDVKM. Trimming cost V 3 bases and J 5 bases; bases outside gene matches: 4. As DNA, the CDR3 is TGTGCCAGCAGTTTTGAGGACAGGGGGCGAGATACGCAGTATTTT. This translates into CASSFEDRGRDTQYF.

This chain links TRBV18 with TRBJ1-3; maybe TRBD1 (5 bases). The CDR3 runs 14 residues. V lost 6 bases to trimming and J lost 0 bases, with 9 bases between them. Germline V gene lookup returns CDR1 KGHSH and CDR2 LQKENI. The CDR3 coding sequence is TGTGCCAGCTCCCCCGGGGGCTCTGGAAACACCATATATTTT. Its translation is CASSPGGSGNTIYF.

This sequence joins TRBV5-1 and TRBJ1-2, with a possible D match to TRBD1 (6 bases). V was cut by 2 bases and J by 8 bases, with 16 bases left in between. Germline V CDR1 and CDR2: SGHRS, YFSETQ. The CDR3 contains 14 residues. CDR3 nucleotide sequence: TGCGCCAGCAGCTTAGCAGCAGGGGAGGGAGGCTACACCTTC. It is translated as CASSLAAGEGGYTF. Complete variable domain (other parts from reference TRBV5-1 and TRBJ1-2): KAGVTQTPRYLIKTRGQQVTLSCSPISGHRSVSWYQQTPGQGLQFLFEYFSETQRNKGNFPGRFSGRQFSNSRSEMNVSTLELGDSALYLCASSLAAGEGGYTFGSGTRLTVV.

The DNA of the CDR3 is TGTGCCAGCAGCCACGCCTTAGGGACAGGGGACAAAGCAGCTTTCTTT. Its protein is CASSHALGTGDKAAFF. The chain links TRBV7-2 to TRBJ1-1; 10 bases are a match to TRBD1. The V gene's germline CDR1 is SGHTA and CDR2 FQGNSA. This CDR3 spans 16 amino acids. Trimming cost V 5 bases and J 10 bases; bases outside gene matches: 16.